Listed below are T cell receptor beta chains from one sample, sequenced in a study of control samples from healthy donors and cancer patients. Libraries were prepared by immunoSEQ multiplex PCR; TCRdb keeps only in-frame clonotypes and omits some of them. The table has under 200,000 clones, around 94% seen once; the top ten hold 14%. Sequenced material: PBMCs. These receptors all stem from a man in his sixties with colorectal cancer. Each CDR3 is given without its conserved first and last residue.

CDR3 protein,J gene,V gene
ASSPPARAHEQY,TRBJ2-7,TRBV18
ASIPTVSGGEAF,TRBJ1-1,TRBV6-5
ASSFTGEGNTEAF,TRBJ1-1,TRBV7-2
ASSYSTGKRF,TRBJ2-1,TRBV12-3/TRBV12-4
ASSLYLRTKAF,TRBJ1-1,TRBV27
ASSAQQGVNTEAF,TRBJ1-1,TRBV25-1
ASSIGSGGDTQY,TRBJ2-3,TRBV19
ASSRDGGVNTEAF,TRBJ1-1,TRBV3-1/TRBV3-2
ASSILGPSGANVLT,TRBJ2-6,TRBV19
ASSQDISKDSFEQF,TRBJ2-1,TRBV3-1/TRBV3-2
ASSVGGTSFLSSYNEQF,TRBJ2-1,TRBV9
ASSLQGTEAF,TRBJ1-1,TRBV19
AWLGTVSGNTIY,TRBJ1-3,TRBV30
ASTSAPRGKLF,TRBJ1-4,TRBV6-5
ASSLRNSPLH,TRBJ1-6,TRBV27
ASSQALGQEGDYGYT,TRBJ1-2,TRBV4-2
ASSLSSAFTDTQY,TRBJ2-3,TRBV7-2
ASRLAGAGGELF,TRBJ2-2,TRBV27
AVQGPGNTIY,TRBJ1-3,TRBV24-1
ASSDPLTGRTYNEQF,TRBJ2-1,TRBV6-4
ASSLLAPTDTQY,TRBJ2-3,TRBV5-1
ASSASGFSYEQY,TRBJ2-7,TRBV9
ASSPDRGQEKLF,TRBJ1-4,TRBV19
ASSTRDSNTEAF,TRBJ1-1,TRBV25-1
ASSVALGKGNTIY,TRBJ1-3,TRBV9
ASSGGSYNEQF,TRBJ2-1,TRBV6-2/TRBV6-3
ASSYSSQGANTEAF,TRBJ1-1,TRBV6-5
ASSVATGRATKSSYNEQF,TRBJ2-1,TRBV9
ASRGTGLAEAF,TRBJ1-1,TRBV5-1
ASSSSRSYEQY,TRBJ2-7,TRBV5-1
ASMRLNTEAF,TRBJ1-1,TRBV19
ASGPPVTQY,TRBJ2-3,TRBV12-3/TRBV12-4
ASSLAGGGETQY,TRBJ2-5,TRBV7-6